The T cell receptor beta chain described here comes from a study of OX40 agonist ivuxolimab in advanced cancers. Looking at the study overall: Partial responses, seen in three patients, involved one hepatocellular carcinoma and two cutaneous melanomas.

V was cut by 2 bases and J by 5 bases, with 12 bases left in between. This CDR3 spans 15 amino acids. CDR1 is SGHTA, CDR2 FQGNSA, per germline. Notes on this clone: The antigen remains undetermined.

Only in-frame clones appear in the TCRdb table, and some are missing; sequencing was by immunoSEQ multiplex PCR. The sample records 80,000 to 130,000 clones, less than 95% being singletons. Broader study findings: With doses of 0.1 to 3.0 mg/kg, CD4+ and CD8+ blood T cells had undergone clonal expansion by week 6.

Specimen: CD4+ or CD8+ T cells sorted from blood, collected in a trial of the OX40 agonist ivuxolimab. The clonotype comes from an adult with an advanced solid tumor such as melanoma, head and neck, liver or kidney cancer. The rearrangement uses TRBV7-2 and TRBJ2-2, with D perhaps matching TRBD1 (5 bases). This CDR3 is CASSLLIGVTGELFF. The CDR3 coding sequence is TGTGCCAGCAGCTTACTTATAGGGGTGACCGGGGAGCTGTTTTTT.